This T cell receptor (beta chain) was observed in a study of blood T cell repertoires in COVID-19. Trimming removed 2 bases from V and 4 bases from J; junction bases left unmatched: 10. From germline, CDR1 is LNHDA and CDR2 SQIVND (reference sequence). The CDR3 has 16 residues. Participants were aged roughly 18 to 90 years, lived in about 26 US areas, and enrolled virtually. Clinical history reported by participants formed the basis on which cohorts were assigned. Someone with COVID-19 had been met by exposed participants within 2 weeks before study entry. Measured with immunoSEQ multiplex PCR; TCRdb has only the in-frame clones, and not every one. The repertoire holds approximately 220,000 clones, with roughly 85% as singletons.

The sample was PBMCs or T cells enriched from blood (not recorded which). The chain couples TRBV19 to TRBJ1-2; TRBD1 matches at 7 bases. This TCR was recovered from a woman in her fifties or sixties who had been exposed to COVID-19. The chain's CDR3 is CASSISLTGNPYGYTF. For the CDR3, the DNA is TGTGCCAGTAGTATAAGTCTGACAGGGAATCCCTATGGCTACACCTTC.